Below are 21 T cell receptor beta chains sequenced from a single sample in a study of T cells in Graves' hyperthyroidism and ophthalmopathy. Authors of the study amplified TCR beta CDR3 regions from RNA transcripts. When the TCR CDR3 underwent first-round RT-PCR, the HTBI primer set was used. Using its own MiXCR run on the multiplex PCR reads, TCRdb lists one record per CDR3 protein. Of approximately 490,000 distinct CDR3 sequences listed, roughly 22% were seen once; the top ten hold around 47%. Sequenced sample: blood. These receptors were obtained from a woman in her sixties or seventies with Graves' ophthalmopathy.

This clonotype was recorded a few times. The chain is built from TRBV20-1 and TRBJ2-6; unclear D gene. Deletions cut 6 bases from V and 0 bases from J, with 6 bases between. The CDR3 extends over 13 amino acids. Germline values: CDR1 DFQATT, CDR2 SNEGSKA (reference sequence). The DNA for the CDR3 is TGCAGTGCGCGGACCTCTGGGGCCAACGTCCTGACTTTC. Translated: CSARTSGANVLTF.

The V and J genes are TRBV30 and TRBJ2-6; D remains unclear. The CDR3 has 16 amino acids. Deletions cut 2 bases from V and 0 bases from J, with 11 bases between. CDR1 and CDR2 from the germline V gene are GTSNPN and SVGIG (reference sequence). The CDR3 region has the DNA TGTGCCTGGAGTAGGACGGGCGCCTCTGGGGCCAACGTCCTGACTTTC. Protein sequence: CAWSRTGASGANVLTF.

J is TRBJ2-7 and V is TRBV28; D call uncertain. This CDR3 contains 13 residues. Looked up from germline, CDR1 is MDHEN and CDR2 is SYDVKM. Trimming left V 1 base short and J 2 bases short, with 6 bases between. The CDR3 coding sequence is TGTGCCAGCAGTTTATCCTCAACCTACGAGCAGTACTTC. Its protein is CASSLSSTYEQYF.

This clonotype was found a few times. Written as DNA, the CDR3 is TGTGCCAGCGATAGGACGGATACCTACGAGCAGTACTTC. Translating it yields CASDRTDTYEQYF. J is TRBJ2-7 and V is TRBV2, with no clear D. The V end lost 8 bases, the J end lost 2 bases, and 13 bases lay between the germline ends. The CDR3 is made up of 13 amino acids. Germline V gene data show CDR1 as SNHLY and CDR2 as FYNNEI.

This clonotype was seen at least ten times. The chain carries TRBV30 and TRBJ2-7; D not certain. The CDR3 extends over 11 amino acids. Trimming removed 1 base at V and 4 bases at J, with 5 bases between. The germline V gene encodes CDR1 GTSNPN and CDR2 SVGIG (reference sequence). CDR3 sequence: CAWSAAYEQYF. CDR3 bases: TGTGCCTGGAGTGCCGCGTACGAGCAGTACTTC.

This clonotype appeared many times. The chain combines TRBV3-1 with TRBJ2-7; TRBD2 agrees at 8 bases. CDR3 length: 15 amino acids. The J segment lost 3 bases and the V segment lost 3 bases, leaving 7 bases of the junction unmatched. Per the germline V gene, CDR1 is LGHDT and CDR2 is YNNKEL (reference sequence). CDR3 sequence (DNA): TGTGCCAGCAGCCAGAGCGGGAGTGTCGGCTACGAGCAGTACTTC. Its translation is CASSQSGSVGYEQYF.

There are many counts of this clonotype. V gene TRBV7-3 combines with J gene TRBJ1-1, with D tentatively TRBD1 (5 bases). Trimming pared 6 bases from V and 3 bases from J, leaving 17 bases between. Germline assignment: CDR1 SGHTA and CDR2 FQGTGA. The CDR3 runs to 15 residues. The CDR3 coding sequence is TGTGCCAGCAGTCTCGGGGGGGACGGCGACACTGAAGCTTTCTTT. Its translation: CASSLGGDGDTEAFF.

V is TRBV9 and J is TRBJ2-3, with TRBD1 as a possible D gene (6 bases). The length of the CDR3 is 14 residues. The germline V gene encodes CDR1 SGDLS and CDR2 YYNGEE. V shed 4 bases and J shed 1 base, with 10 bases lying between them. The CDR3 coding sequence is TGTGCCAGCAGCACCCACAGGGGCACAGATACGCAGTATTTT. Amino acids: CASSTHRGTDTQYF.

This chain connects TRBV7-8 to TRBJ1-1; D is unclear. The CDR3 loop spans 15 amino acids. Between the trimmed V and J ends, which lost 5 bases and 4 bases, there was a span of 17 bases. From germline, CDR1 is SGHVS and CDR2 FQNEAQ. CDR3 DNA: TGTGCCAGCAGCCCTAGACCCCGTGGAGGCACTGAAGCTTTCTTT. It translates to CASSPRPRGGTEAFF.

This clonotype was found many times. As DNA, the CDR3 is TGTGCCAGCAGTTCCTCGGGGGGACTAGCGGGAGTTACGAATGAGCAGTTCTTC. Its protein is CASSSSGGLAGVTNEQFF. The chain combines TRBV27 with TRBJ2-1; 14 bases agree with TRBD2. CDR1 is MNHEY and CDR2 is SMNVEV in the germline V gene (reference sequence). V was clipped by 4 bases and J by 7 bases; unmatched bases: 12. The CDR3 spans 18 residues.

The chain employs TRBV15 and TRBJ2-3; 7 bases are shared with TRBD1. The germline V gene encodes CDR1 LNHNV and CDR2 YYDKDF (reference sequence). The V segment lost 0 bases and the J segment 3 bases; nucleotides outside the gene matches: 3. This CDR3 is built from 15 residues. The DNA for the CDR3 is TGTGCCACCAGCAGAGAGGACAGGAGTACAGATACGCAGTATTTT. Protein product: CATSREDRSTDTQYF.

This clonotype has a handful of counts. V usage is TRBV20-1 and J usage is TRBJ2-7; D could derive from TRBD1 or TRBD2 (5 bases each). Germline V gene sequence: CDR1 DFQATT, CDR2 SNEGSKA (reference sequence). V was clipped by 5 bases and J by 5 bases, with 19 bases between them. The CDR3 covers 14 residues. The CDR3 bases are TGCAGTGCTCTAAGGGAGATTACCAGGGACGAGCAGTACTTC. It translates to CSALREITRDEQYF.

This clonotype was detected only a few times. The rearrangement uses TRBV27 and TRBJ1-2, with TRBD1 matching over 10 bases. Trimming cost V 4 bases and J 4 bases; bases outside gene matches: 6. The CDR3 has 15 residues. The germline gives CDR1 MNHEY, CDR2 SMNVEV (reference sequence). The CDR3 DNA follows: TGTGCCAGCAGTTACTCGACAGGGGGCCTCTATGGCTACACCTTC. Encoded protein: CASSYSTGGLYGYTF.

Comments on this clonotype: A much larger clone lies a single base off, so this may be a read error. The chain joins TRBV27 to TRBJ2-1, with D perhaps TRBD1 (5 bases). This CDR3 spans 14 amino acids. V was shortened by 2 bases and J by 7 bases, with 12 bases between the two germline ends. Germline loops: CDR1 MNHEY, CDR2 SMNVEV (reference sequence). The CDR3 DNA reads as TGTGCCAGCAGTTTAACCGGCAGGGCGAATGAGCAGTTCTTC. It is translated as CASSLTGRANEQFF.

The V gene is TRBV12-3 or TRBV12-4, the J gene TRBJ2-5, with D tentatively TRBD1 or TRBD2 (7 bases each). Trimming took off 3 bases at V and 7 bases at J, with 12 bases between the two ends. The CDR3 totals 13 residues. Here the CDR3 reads CASSFGRGGTQYF. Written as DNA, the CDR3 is TGTGCCAGCAGTTTTGGCAGGGGGGGGACCCAGTACTTC.

The DNA of the CDR3 is TGTGCCAGCAGTTGGGGACAGGGGGCAAGCGAGCAGTACTTC. Its translation: CASSWGQGASEQYF. V gene TRBV28 combines with J gene TRBJ2-7; TRBD1 matches at 12 bases. Germline CDR1 MDHEN, CDR2 SYDVKM. This CDR3 region has 14 residues. V gave up 4 bases and J gave up 6 bases; unmatched junction bases: 4.

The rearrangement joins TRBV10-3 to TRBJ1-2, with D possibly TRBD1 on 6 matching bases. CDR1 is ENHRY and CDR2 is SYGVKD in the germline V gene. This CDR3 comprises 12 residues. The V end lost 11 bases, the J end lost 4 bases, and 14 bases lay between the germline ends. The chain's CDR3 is CAGMGAAYGYTF. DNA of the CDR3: TGTGCCGGGATGGGGGCCGCCTATGGCTACACCTTC.

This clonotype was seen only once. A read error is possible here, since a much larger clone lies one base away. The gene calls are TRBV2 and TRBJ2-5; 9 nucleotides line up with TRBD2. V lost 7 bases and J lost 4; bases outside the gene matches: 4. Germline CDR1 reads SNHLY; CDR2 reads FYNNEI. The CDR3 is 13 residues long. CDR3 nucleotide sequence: TGTGCCAGCAAGCTACTAGCGGGAGAGACCCAGTACTTC. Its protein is CASKLLAGETQYF.

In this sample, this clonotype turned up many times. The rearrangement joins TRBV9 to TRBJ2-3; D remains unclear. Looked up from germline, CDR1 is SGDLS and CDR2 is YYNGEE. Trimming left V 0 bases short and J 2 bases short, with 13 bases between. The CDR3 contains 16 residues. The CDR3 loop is CASSVEWWVPTDTQYF. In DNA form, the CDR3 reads TGTGCCAGCAGCGTAGAATGGTGGGTCCCCACAGATACGCAGTATTTT.

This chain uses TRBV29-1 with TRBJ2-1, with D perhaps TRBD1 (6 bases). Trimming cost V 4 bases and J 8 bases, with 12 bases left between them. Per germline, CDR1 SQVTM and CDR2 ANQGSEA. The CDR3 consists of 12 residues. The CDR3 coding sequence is TGCAGCGTTGTCCAGGCAGGGGATGAGCAGTTCTTC. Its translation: CSVVQAGDEQFF.

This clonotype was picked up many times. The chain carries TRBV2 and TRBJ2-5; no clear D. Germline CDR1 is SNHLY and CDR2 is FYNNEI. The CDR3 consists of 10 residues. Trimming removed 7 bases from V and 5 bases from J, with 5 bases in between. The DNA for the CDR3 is TGTGCCAGCACCCGGGAGACCCAGTACTTC. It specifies CASTRETQYF.